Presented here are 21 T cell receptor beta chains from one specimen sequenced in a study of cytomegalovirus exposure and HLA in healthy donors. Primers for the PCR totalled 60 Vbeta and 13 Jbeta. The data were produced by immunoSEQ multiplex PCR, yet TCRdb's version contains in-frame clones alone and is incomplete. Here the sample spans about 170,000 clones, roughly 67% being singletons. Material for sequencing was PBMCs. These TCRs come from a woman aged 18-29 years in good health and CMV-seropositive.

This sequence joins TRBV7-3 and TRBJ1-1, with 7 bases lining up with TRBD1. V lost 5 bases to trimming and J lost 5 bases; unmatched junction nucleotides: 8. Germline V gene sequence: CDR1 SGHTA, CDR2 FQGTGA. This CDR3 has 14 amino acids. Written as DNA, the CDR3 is TGTGCCAGCAGCCCTGGGCAGGGGGAGACTGAAGCTTTCTTT. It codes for CASSPGQGETEAFF.

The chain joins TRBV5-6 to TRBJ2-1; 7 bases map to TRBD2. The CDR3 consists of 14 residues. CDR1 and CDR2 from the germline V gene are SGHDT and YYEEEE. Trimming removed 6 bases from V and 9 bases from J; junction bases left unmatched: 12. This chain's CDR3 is CASTAKTSEGEQFF. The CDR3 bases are TGTGCCAGCACCGCCAAAACTAGCGAAGGTGAGCAGTTCTTC.

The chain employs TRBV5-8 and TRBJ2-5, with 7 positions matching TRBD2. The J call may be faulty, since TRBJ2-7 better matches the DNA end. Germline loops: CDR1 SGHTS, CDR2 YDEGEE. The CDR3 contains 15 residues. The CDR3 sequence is CASSWGGYTSYEQYF. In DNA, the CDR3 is TGTGCCAGCAGCTGGGGGGGATACACCTCCTACGAGCAGTACTTC.

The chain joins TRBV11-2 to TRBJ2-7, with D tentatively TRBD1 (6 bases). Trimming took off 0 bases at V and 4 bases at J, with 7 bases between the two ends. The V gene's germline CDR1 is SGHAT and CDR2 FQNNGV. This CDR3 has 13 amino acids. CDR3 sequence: CASSLDRGYEQYF. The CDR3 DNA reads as TGTGCCAGCAGCTTAGACAGGGGATACGAGCAGTACTTC.

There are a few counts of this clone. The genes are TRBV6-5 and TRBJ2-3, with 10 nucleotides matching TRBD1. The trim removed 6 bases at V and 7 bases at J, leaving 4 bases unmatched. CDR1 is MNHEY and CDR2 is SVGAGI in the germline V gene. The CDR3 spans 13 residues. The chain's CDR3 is CASRVGQGYTQYF. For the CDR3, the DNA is TGTGCCAGCAGGGTGGGACAGGGGTATACGCAGTATTTT.

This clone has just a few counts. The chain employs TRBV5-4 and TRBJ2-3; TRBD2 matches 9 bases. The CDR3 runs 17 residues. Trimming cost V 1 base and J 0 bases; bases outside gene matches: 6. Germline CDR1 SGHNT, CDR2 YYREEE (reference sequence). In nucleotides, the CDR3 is TGTGCCAGCAGCTTGCCCGGGCTAGCGGGGAGCACAGATACGCAGTATTTT. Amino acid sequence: CASSLPGLAGSTDTQYF.

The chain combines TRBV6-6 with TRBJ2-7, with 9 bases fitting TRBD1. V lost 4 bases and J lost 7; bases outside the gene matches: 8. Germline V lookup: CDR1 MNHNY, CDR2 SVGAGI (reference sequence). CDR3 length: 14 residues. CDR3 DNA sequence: TGTGCCAGCAGTTTGGGACAGGGATCTTGGGAGCAGTACTTC. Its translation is CASSLGQGSWEQYF.

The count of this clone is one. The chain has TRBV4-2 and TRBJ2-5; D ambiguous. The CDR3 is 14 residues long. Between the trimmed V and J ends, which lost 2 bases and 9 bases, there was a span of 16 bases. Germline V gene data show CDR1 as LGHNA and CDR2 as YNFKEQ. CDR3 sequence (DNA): TGTGCCAGCAGCCAACGCCAGACAAGTGGGCCCCAGTACTTC. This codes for CASSQRQTSGPQYF.

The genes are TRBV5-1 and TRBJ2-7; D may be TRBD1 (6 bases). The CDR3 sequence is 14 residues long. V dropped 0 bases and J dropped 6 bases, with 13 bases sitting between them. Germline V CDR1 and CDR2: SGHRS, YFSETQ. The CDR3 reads CASSLAVGGGEQYF. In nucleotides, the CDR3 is TGCGCCAGCAGCTTGGCCGTAGGGGGTGGCGAGCAGTACTTC.

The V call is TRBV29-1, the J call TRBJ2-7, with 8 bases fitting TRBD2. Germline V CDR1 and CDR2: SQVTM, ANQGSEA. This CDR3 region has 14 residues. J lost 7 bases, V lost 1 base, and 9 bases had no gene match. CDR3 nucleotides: TGCAGCGTTGAAGCTAGCGGGCCTAAGGGGGAGCAGTACTTC. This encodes CSVEASGPKGEQYF.

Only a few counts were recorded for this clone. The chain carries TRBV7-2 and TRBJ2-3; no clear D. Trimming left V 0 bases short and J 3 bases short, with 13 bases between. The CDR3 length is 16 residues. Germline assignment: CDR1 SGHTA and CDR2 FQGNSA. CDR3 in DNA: TGTGCCAGCAGCTTAGCGGCAGGATTTAGAACAGATACGCAGTATTTT. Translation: CASSLAAGFRTDTQYF.

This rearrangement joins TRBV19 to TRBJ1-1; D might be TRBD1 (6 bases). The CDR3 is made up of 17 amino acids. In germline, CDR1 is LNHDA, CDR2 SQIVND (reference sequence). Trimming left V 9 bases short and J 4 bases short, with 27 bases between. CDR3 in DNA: TGTGCCAGCCGCCCTGCGGGGGGGGCAGGGAAGGGCACTGAAGCTTTCTTT. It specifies CASRPAGGAGKGTEAFF.

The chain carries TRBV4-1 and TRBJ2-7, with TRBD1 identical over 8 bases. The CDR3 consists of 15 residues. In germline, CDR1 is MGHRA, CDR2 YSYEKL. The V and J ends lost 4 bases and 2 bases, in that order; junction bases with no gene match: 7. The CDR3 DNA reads TGCGCCAGCAGCCCCGGGACAGGCGTAACCTACGAGCAGTACTTC. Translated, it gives CASSPGTGVTYEQYF.

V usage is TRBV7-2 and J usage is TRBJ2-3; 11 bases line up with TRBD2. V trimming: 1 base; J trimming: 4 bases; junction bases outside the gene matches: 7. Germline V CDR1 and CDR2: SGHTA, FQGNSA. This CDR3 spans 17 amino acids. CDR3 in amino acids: CASSLGLAGGSADTQYF. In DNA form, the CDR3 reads TGTGCCAGCAGCTTAGGGCTAGCGGGGGGAAGCGCAGATACGCAGTATTTT.

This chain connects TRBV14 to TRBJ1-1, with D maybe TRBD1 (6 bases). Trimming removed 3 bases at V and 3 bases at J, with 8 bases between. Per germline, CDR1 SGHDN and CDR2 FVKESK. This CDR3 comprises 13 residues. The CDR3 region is CASSHQGHTEAFF. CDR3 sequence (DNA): TGTGCCAGCAGCCATCAGGGGCACACTGAAGCTTTCTTT.

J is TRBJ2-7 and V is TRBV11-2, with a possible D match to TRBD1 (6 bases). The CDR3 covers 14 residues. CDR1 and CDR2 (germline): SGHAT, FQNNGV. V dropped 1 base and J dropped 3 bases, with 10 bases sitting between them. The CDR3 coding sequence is TGTGCCAGCAGCTTAGGGACACAGGGCTACGAGCAGTACTTC. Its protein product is CASSLGTQGYEQYF.

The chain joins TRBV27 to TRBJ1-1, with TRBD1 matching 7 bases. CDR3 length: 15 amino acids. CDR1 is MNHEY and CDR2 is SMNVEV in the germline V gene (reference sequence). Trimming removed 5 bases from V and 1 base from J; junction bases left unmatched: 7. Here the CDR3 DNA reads TGTGCCAGCAGTCCGACATGGGACAGGAACACTGAAGCTTTCTTT. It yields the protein CASSPTWDRNTEAFF.

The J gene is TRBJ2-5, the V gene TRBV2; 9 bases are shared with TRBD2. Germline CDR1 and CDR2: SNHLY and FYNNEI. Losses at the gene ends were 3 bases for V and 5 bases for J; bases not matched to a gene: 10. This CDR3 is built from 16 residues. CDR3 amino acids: CASSEVRRGGAETQYF. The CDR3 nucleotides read TGTGCCAGCAGTGAGGTCCGCCGCGGGGGGGCTGAGACCCAGTACTTC.

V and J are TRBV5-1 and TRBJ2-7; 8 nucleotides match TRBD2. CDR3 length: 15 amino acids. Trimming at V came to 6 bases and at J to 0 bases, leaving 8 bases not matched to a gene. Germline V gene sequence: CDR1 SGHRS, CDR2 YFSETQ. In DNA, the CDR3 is TGCGCCAGCACCAATCGGGGGGGGACCTCCTACGAGCAGTACTTC. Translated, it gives CASTNRGGTSYEQYF.

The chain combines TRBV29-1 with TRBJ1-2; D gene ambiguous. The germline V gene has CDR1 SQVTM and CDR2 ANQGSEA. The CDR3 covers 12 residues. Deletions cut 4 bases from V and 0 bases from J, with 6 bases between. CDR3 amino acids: CSVVRSNYGYTF. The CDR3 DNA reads TGCAGCGTTGTTCGGTCTAACTATGGCTACACCTTC.

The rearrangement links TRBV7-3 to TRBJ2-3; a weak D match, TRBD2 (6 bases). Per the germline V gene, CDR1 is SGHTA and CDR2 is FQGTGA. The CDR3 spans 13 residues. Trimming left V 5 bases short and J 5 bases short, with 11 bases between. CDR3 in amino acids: CASSPRREDTQYF. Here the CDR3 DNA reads TGTGCCAGCAGCCCGCGGAGGGAAGATACGCAGTATTTT.